The entry that follows covers one T cell receptor (beta chain) sequence. Its antigen is unknown. The CDR3 length is 14 residues. V was shortened by 0 bases and J by 4 bases, with 10 bases between the two germline ends. Germline V gene sequence: CDR1 SGHRS, CDR2 YFSETQ. The data stem from a study of T cells after posttransplantation cyclophosphamide. Study results and limitations: Skin or GI-infiltrating T cells shared few TRB sequences with blood. Later post-transplant blood repertoires were often dominated by donor CD8+ memory clones. After PTCy, TRB diversity resembled that of CNI/methotrexate controls.

Treatment was busulfan-fludarabine conditioning, a marrow graft, and cyclophosphamide on days +3 and +4. Clones were read by immunoSEQ multiplex PCR, and TCRdb kept only the in-frame ones, dropping some. Here the sample spans about 2,800 clones, about 60% being singletons. The chain has TRBV5-1 and TRBJ1-2, with D possibly TRBD1 on 5 matching bases. The source was PBMCs, collected 30 days after allogeneic stem cell transplant with posttransplant cyclophosphamide. This clonotype was sampled from a male patient over 55 who received an allogeneic stem cell transplant from a related donor and was CMV-positive. Some T cells may possibly be graft donor cells. CDR3 DNA sequence: TGCGCCAGCAGCTTGGGGGGCCTGGTCTATGGCTACACCTTC. Its translation is CASSLGGLVYGYTF.